This T cell receptor (beta chain) was sequenced during a study of cytomegalovirus exposure and HLA in healthy donors. Researchers ran the PCR with 60 Vbeta and 13 Jbeta primers. The protocol was immunoSEQ multiplex PCR, while the TCRdb copy is restricted to in-frame clones and leaves out a portion. Of 200,000 to 250,000 clones detected, 70% to 80% appear once; the ten largest clones hold 0.2% to 0.25%. CDR1 and CDR2 from the germline V gene are SGHAT and FQNNGV. The CDR3 is 15 amino acids. Deletions cut 5 bases from V and 6 bases from J, with 18 bases between. The sequence was obtained from a girl aged 2 to 10 in good health and CMV-seronegative. The chain is built from TRBV11-2 and TRBJ2-3; D might be TRBD1 (6 bases). Sequenced sample: PBMCs. The CDR3 DNA is TGTGCCAGCAGCCAGATTCGAGGACAGTCTGATACGCAGTATTTT. Its translation: CASSQIRGQSDTQYF.